Listed below are T cell receptor beta chains from one sample, sequenced in a study of T cell clones after liver transplantation. TCRdb's copy holds only in-frame clones and misses some; the assay was immunoSEQ multiplex PCR. The sample carries 72,000 or so clones, roughly 80% recorded once. The material sequenced was CD4+ T cells from blood, taken at the 22-month timepoint. All receptors come from a human patient who received a liver transplant. Some T cells may be transferred from the graft donor. Each CDR3 is given with its conserved first and last residue. D genes are given only for firm matches. Not all rows give a size; the values are once, few, many and, for expanded clones, a class.

d_call j_call clone_size v_call cdr3_nt cdr3_aa
TRBD1 TRBJ1-6 - TRBV2 TGTGCCACGCGGCAGGGGGCACAATCACCCCTCCACTTT CATRQGAQSPLHF
- TRBJ1-1 - TRBV6-6 TGTGCCAGCAGTCCCCGGTTTAACACTGAAGCTTTCTTT CASSPRFNTEAFF
- TRBJ2-2 - TRBV6-1 TGTGCCAGCAGTTTCGGACGAGACACCGGGGAGCTGTTTTTT CASSFGRDTGELFF
- TRBJ1-5 - TRBV4-3 TGCGCCAGCTCGTGGGATTTGGGGAGCAATCAGCCCCAGCATTTT CASSWDLGSNQPQHF
TRBD1 TRBJ1-6 - TRBV7-2 TGTGCCAGCAGCACGACGGGACAGACTAATTCACCCCTCCACTTT CASSTTGQTNSPLHF
TRBD1 TRBJ2-5 once TRBV5-1 TGCGCCAGCGGAACAGGGGTAGGAGAGACCCAGTACTTC CASGTGVGETQYF
- TRBJ2-1 - TRBV5-1 TGCGCCAGCAGCTTGGTCCTTATGTCAGGGCGTGGTGAACGGTCCTACAATGAGCAGTTCTTC CASSLVLMSGRGERSYNEQFF
- TRBJ2-1 - TRBV7-6 TGTGCCAGCGGTAGATACAATGAGCAGTTCTTC CASGRYNEQFF
- TRBJ2-7 - TRBV5-1 TGCGCCAGCAGCCCGGGGGTCGCGGGCTACGAGCAGTACTTC CASSPGVAGYEQYF
- TRBJ2-2 - TRBV7-6 TGTGCCAGCTCCTTGTGGGGGGCCGGGGAGCTGTTTTTT CASSLWGAGELFF
TRBD2 TRBJ2-3 - TRBV7-3 TGTGCCAGCAGCTTTAAGCTAGCGGGAGGTTTAGATACGCAGTATTTT CASSFKLAGGLDTQYF
- TRBJ1-4 - TRBV7-9 TGTGCCAGCAGCTTAGGACGGAATAATGAAAAACTGTTTTTT CASSLGRNNEKLFF
TRBD1 TRBJ2-7 - TRBV6-1 TGTGCCAGCAGGGTGGACAGGGGGCCACGCGAGCAGTACTTC CASRVDRGPREQYF
TRBD2 TRBJ2-5 - TRBV9 TGTGCCAGCAGCGAGGGTTCTAGCGGGGGGACCCAAGAGACCCAGTACTTC CASSEGSSGGTQETQYF
- TRBJ1-2 - TRBV18 TGTGCCAGCTCATTCGACGGATACTATGGCTACACCTTC CASSFDGYYGYTF
- TRBJ2-3 - TRBV7-6 TGTGCCAGCAGCCCCTCCGGGGACACAGATACGCAGTATTTT CASSPSGDTDTQYF
- TRBJ2-5 - TRBV5-4 TGTGCCAGCAGCTTAGTTGCGACAGGACAAGAGACCCAGTACTTC CASSLVATGQETQYF
TRBD1 TRBJ1-1 few TRBV7-7 TGTGCCAGCAGCCCCTGGACAGGGATTTTGAACACTGAAGCTTTCTTT CASSPWTGILNTEAFF
- TRBJ2-3 - TRBV10-2 TGCGCCAGCAGTGAGTCGCAAGGGATCGTGACAGATACGCAGTATTTT CASSESQGIVTDTQYF
- TRBJ1-1 - TRBV7-3 TGTGCCAGCAGCTTACGTATGAACACTGAAGCTTTCTTT CASSLRMNTEAFF
TRBD1 TRBJ2-1 - TRBV27 TGTGCCAGCAGTTTTTCGGGACAGATGTCCAATGAGCAGTTCTTC CASSFSGQMSNEQFF
TRBD1 TRBJ1-2 - TRBV6-1 TGTGCCAGCAGTGAGAGACAGGGGGCAGGTGGCTACACCTTC CASSERQGAGGYTF
TRBD1 TRBJ2-5 once TRBV2 TGTGCCAGCAGCCGGGACAGGCAGCAAGAGACCCAGTACTTC CASSRDRQQETQYF
- TRBJ2-3 - TRBV5-4 TGTGCCAGCAGCTTGGGACTTACAGATACGCAGTATTTT CASSLGLTDTQYF
TRBD1 TRBJ1-5 - TRBV30 TGTGCCTGGAGAGGACAGGCCCGCGGTCAGCCCCAGCATTTT CAWRGQARGQPQHF
- TRBJ2-5 few TRBV6-6 TGTGCCAGCAGTTACCTAGAGAGGGGCGGGGAGACCCAGTACTTC CASSYLERGGETQYF
- TRBJ2-1 - TRBV18 TGTGCCAGCTCACCCAGGGGTGACTACAATGAGCAGTTCTTC CASSPRGDYNEQFF
- TRBJ2-1 - TRBV6-1 TGTGCCAGCAGTGAACAACCGAACTCCTACAATGAGCAGTTCTTC CASSEQPNSYNEQFF
TRBD1 TRBJ2-2 once TRBV7-3 TGTGCCAGCAGCCCCCGAGGGGGCTCCACCGGGGAGCTGTTTTTT CASSPRGGSTGELFF
- TRBJ1-4 - TRBV10-3 TGTGCCGCTAGACAAGGACCTAATGAAAAACTGTTTTTT CAARQGPNEKLFF
- TRBJ1-2 - TRBV19 TGTGCCAGTAGTATTCGGGGGGCGGACGGCTACACCTTC CASSIRGADGYTF
TRBD2 TRBJ2-1 - TRBV5-4 TGTGCCTCCCAGCGGGGGGGGTACAATGAGCAGTTCTTC CASQRGGYNEQFF
- TRBJ1-3 - TRBV9 TGTGCCAGCAGTGTCGCATTAGGAAACACCATATATTTT CASSVALGNTIYF
- TRBJ1-5 - TRBV19 TGTGCCAGTAGTATAACACTGCAAAGCAATCAGCCCCAGCATTTT CASSITLQSNQPQHF
TRBD1 TRBJ2-6 - TRBV6-5 TGTGCCAGCAGTTTCGGACAGGCCGGGGCCAACGTCCTGACTTTC CASSFGQAGANVLTF
TRBD2 TRBJ2-3 few TRBV7-3 TGTGCCAGCAGCTTAACGTTGCGGGGGGGCACAGATACGCAGTATTTT CASSLTLRGGTDTQYF
TRBD1 TRBJ1-3 - TRBV5-4 TGTGCCAGCGGGAGGACAGGGCATGGAAACACCATATATTTT CASGRTGHGNTIYF
- TRBJ1-4 - TRBV11-1 TGTGCCAGCAGCCCCCGGAGGTCAACTAATGAAAAACTGTTTTTT CASSPRRSTNEKLFF
TRBD2 TRBJ2-5 - TRBV5-4 TGTGCCAGCCGCGCGGACGGACTAGTAGAAGAGACCCAGTACTTC CASRADGLVEETQYF
- TRBJ2-1 - TRBV10-3 TGTGCCATCAGTGAGAGGGGGAGAGGGTACAATGAGCAGTTCTTC CAISERGRGYNEQFF
TRBD1 TRBJ1-6 - TRBV5-1 TGCGCCAGCAGCTTGGAAGTGACAGGGGATTCACCCCTCCACTTT CASSLEVTGDSPLHF
TRBD2 TRBJ2-5 - TRBV5-1 TGCGCCAGCAGCTTGGAGCTAGCGGGGGGAGAGACCCAGTACTTC CASSLELAGGETQYF
- TRBJ2-6 few TRBV4-3 TGCGCCAGCAGCCAAGATCCTCCGGGGGCGCGAGGGGCCAACGTCCTGACTTTC CASSQDPPGARGANVLTF
TRBD1 TRBJ1-2 - TRBV2 TGTGCCAGCAGTTCAGGGGGAAGGGAAGCCTCTGGCTACACCTTC CASSSGGREASGYTF
- TRBJ2-2 - TRBV4-3 TGCGCCAGCAGCCGAGGGGCAGGTAACACCGGGGAGCTGTTTTTT CASSRGAGNTGELFF
TRBD1 TRBJ2-2 - TRBV7-3 TGTGCCAGCAGCCCCGGGACAGGGGCCGGGGAGCTGTTTTTT CASSPGTGAGELFF
- TRBJ1-2 once TRBV27 TGTGCCAGCAGTTTCCGGGGGGGCGAAGGCTACACCTTC CASSFRGGEGYTF
- TRBJ1-5 - TRBV7-2 TGTGCCAGCAGCCCCGTTACAGGGATAGGTCAGCCCCAGCATTTT CASSPVTGIGQPQHF
- TRBJ2-3 - TRBV5-1 TGCGCCAGCAGCTTTGGGGTGGATACGCAGTATTTT CASSFGVDTQYF
- TRBJ1-1 - TRBV11-2 TGTGCCAGCAGCCCTCAGGGGAACACTGAAGCTTTCTTT CASSPQGNTEAFF
- TRBJ2-5 - TRBV27 TGTGCCAGCAGTAGGGGCCCTTTCGGGACCCAGTACTTC CASSRGPFGTQYF
TRBD1 TRBJ1-1 - TRBV2 TGTGCCAGCAAGGAACTCCCGGGACAGGGGGCCGCTGAAGCTTTCTTT CASKELPGQGAAEAFF
TRBD1 TRBJ2-7 - TRBV5-1 TGCGCCAGCAGCTACGGGACAGGGACGAGTGAGCAGTACTTC CASSYGTGTSEQYF
- TRBJ2-1 - TRBV2 TGTGCCAGCACCTCAGGACTGTCCTCCGATGGGCAGTTCTTC CASTSGLSSDGQFF
TRBD1 TRBJ1-1 - TRBV4-3 TGCGCCAGCAGCCACGAGGACAGGGGGAGTTCTGAAGCTTTCTTT CASSHEDRGSSEAFF
TRBD2 TRBJ2-5 - TRBV2 TGTGCCAGCAGTACCGGACTAGCGGGGGGGCGGGAGACCCAGTACTTC CASSTGLAGGRETQYF
- TRBJ2-3 - TRBV7-9 TGTGCCAGCAGCTTAGTATCCGGATACACAGATACGCAGTATTTT CASSLVSGYTDTQYF
TRBD1 TRBJ1-2 - TRBV27 TGTGCCAGCAGCCAGGGACAGTCTAACTATGGCTACACCTTC CASSQGQSNYGYTF